This TCR beta chain was captured by sequencing in a study of identical twins. Study-wide results and limits: Models underestimated TCR alpha sharing (out-of-frame) in monozygotic twins. The study reached conclusions through statistical analysis that was cross-sectional, not following the same donors.

Germline V gene sequence: CDR1 SGHVS, CDR2 FQNEAQ. The CDR3 sequence is 16 residues long. Unmatched junction bases numbered 6, after V lost 1 base and J lost 6 bases. Each CDR3 protein gets one entry after TCRdb re-called the 5' RACE reads with MiXCR. This table has hundreds of thousands of distinct CDR3 sequences, roughly 6% appearing once. This clonotype has ten or more counts. Antigen: not known. The gene calls are TRBV7-8 and TRBJ2-3; 11 bases are a match to TRBD2. Sequenced sample: naive T cells sorted from blood. The receptor was isolated from a man aged 18 to 35 in good health. The CDR3 DNA is TGTGCCAGCAGCTTAGGCCTAGCGGGAGGATCCGATACGCAGTATTTT. Translating gives CASSLGLAGGSDTQYF.